This is a list of T cell receptor beta chains from one sample in a study of PD-L1 blockade in urothelial cancer. Data came from immunoSEQ multiplex PCR; TCRdb stores just in-frame clones and leaves some out. In the table there are just over 35,000 clones, around four fifths of which are singletons. Source: PBMCs, taken around atezolizumab (anti-PD-L1) treatment. The origin of the receptors is a man aged 35-49 years with urothelial cancer. Both conserved end residues are part of each CDR3. The order of the fields is D gene, V gene, J gene, clone size, CDR3 DNA, CDR3 protein. D genes are given only for firm matches. Only some rows state a clone size, as once, few, many or a class for expanded clones.

D gene: TRBD2
V gene: TRBV5-6
J gene: TRBJ2-1
clone size: once
CDR3 DNA: TGTGCCAGCAGACTCCGGGAGGTCCTCCACAATGAGCAGTTCTTC
CDR3 protein: CASRLREVLHNEQFF

D gene: TRBD2
V gene: TRBV4-1
J gene: TRBJ2-7
clone size: .
CDR3 DNA: TGCGCCAGCAGCCAGCCCGAACGCGGGAGGGCCTCCTACGAGCAGTACTTC
CDR3 protein: CASSQPERGRASYEQYF

D gene: .
V gene: TRBV19
J gene: TRBJ1-3
clone size: .
CDR3 DNA: TGTGCCAGTAGTATGGGGCGGGGAGTCGTCTCTGGAAACACCATATATTTT
CDR3 protein: CASSMGRGVVSGNTIYF

D gene: .
V gene: TRBV7-6
J gene: TRBJ2-5
clone size: .
CDR3 DNA: TGTGCCAGCAGCTTATTCAGGGTCCCCCAAGAGACCCAGTACTTC
CDR3 protein: CASSLFRVPQETQYF

D gene: .
V gene: TRBV18
J gene: TRBJ1-2
clone size: .
CDR3 DNA: TGTGCCAGCTCACCACCGGTGGCCGGGATAGCTAACTATGGCTACACCTTC
CDR3 protein: CASSPPVAGIANYGYTF

D gene: .
V gene: TRBV7-3
J gene: TRBJ1-1
clone size: .
CDR3 DNA: TGTGCCAGCAGCTTCGCCGCGACAGGTGAAGCTTTCTTT
CDR3 protein: CASSFAATGEAFF

D gene: .
V gene: TRBV28
J gene: TRBJ2-1
clone size: .
CDR3 DNA: TGTGCCAGCAGCGCCGGCGCTAAGCGGGTCCAGTACAATGAGCAGTTCTTC
CDR3 protein: CASSAGAKRVQYNEQFF

D gene: TRBD2
V gene: TRBV20-1
J gene: TRBJ2-1
clone size: few
CDR3 DNA: TGCAGTGCTCCGTCCGGGACTAGGAAGGTCTTC
CDR3 protein: CSAPSGTRKVF

D gene: .
V gene: TRBV18
J gene: TRBJ2-2
clone size: few
CDR3 DNA: TGTGCCAGCTCACCGAAACGACTCGCTAATACCGGGGAGCTGTTTTTT
CDR3 protein: CASSPKRLANTGELFF

D gene: .
V gene: TRBV7-9
J gene: TRBJ1-4
clone size: .
CDR3 DNA: TGTGCCAGCAGCCTAAGACAGTCCACGAATGAAAAACTGTTTTTT
CDR3 protein: CASSLRQSTNEKLFF

D gene: TRBD2
V gene: TRBV19
J gene: TRBJ2-1
clone size: .
CDR3 DNA: TGTGCCAGCACACCGACTAGCGGTACCTACAATGAGCAGTTCTTC
CDR3 protein: CASTPTSGTYNEQFF

D gene: .
V gene: TRBV27
J gene: TRBJ2-7
clone size: .
CDR3 DNA: TGTGCCAGCAGTTTAAAAGGGGGCTACGAGCAGTACTTC
CDR3 protein: CASSLKGGYEQYF

D gene: .
V gene: TRBV5-1
J gene: TRBJ2-7
clone size: once
CDR3 DNA: TGCGCCAGCAGCTTGTACTCTGGTTCCTCCTACGAGCAGTACTTC
CDR3 protein: CASSLYSGSSYEQYF

D gene: TRBD1
V gene: TRBV14
J gene: TRBJ2-7
clone size: .
CDR3 DNA: TGTGCCAGCAGCCTACAGGGGTGGGAGTCCTACGAGCAGTACTTC
CDR3 protein: CASSLQGWESYEQYF

D gene: .
V gene: TRBV7-8
J gene: TRBJ1-3
clone size: .
CDR3 DNA: TGTGCCAGCAGCTACCGGGGAAGCGGAAACACCATATATTTT
CDR3 protein: CASSYRGSGNTIYF

D gene: TRBD2
V gene: TRBV30
J gene: TRBJ2-2
clone size: .
CDR3 DNA: TGTGCCTGGACAGGACTAGCGGGAGCGCACGGGGAGCTGTTTTTT
CDR3 protein: CAWTGLAGAHGELFF

D gene: .
V gene: TRBV25-1
J gene: TRBJ2-7
clone size: .
CDR3 DNA: TGTGCCAGCAGTGACCCTCCGGCGGACTACGAGCAGTACTTC
CDR3 protein: CASSDPPADYEQYF

D gene: .
V gene: TRBV28
J gene: TRBJ1-5
clone size: .
CDR3 DNA: TGTGCCAGCAGTTTACCCGGACAGCCCAATCAGCCCCAGCATTTT
CDR3 protein: CASSLPGQPNQPQHF

D gene: .
V gene: TRBV30
J gene: TRBJ1-5
clone size: .
CDR3 DNA: TGTGCCTCCCAAGGGGTGGGGCAGGGCAGGCAGCCCCAGCATTTT
CDR3 protein: CASQGVGQGRQPQHF

D gene: TRBD2
V gene: TRBV5-1
J gene: TRBJ2-3
clone size: few
CDR3 DNA: TGCGCCAGCAGCCCCATCGGGGGAGGGCCAGAAGATACGCAGTATTTT
CDR3 protein: CASSPIGGGPEDTQYF

D gene: .
V gene: TRBV28
J gene: TRBJ1-3
clone size: .
CDR3 DNA: TGTGCCAGCAGTTTCGTGGACAGCTCTGGAAACACCATATATTTT
CDR3 protein: CASSFVDSSGNTIYF

D gene: .
V gene: TRBV19
J gene: TRBJ1-2
clone size: .
CDR3 DNA: TGTGCCAGTAGTGCCCCAGGGACTTACTGGGGCTATGGCTACACCTTC
CDR3 protein: CASSAPGTYWGYGYTF

D gene: TRBD2
V gene: TRBV4-3
J gene: TRBJ2-3
clone size: .
CDR3 DNA: TGCGCCAGCAGCCAAACCCTAGCGGTCACAGATACGCAGTATTTT
CDR3 protein: CASSQTLAVTDTQYF

D gene: .
V gene: TRBV11-3
J gene: TRBJ2-2
clone size: few
CDR3 DNA: TGTGCCAGCAGCTTCGGAGGGGATACCGGGGAGCTGTTTTTT
CDR3 protein: CASSFGGDTGELFF

D gene: .
V gene: TRBV7-2
J gene: TRBJ2-1
clone size: .
CDR3 DNA: TGTGCCAGCAGCTCCCAGGGGTGGGATGAGCAGTTCTTC
CDR3 protein: CASSSQGWDEQFF

D gene: .
V gene: TRBV5-6
J gene: TRBJ1-1
clone size: .
CDR3 DNA: TGTGCCAGCAGCCGGGATACCACTGAAGCTTTCTTT
CDR3 protein: CASSRDTTEAFF

D gene: .
V gene: TRBV30
J gene: TRBJ1-3
clone size: .
CDR3 DNA: TGTGCCTGTGGGGCGACGCCATGGTTT
CDR3 protein: CACGATPWF

D gene: .
V gene: TRBV14
J gene: TRBJ1-2
clone size: .
CDR3 DNA: TGTGCCAGCAGCCCGTTTGGCAGGGCTGGCTACACCTTC
CDR3 protein: CASSPFGRAGYTF

D gene: .
V gene: TRBV10-2
J gene: TRBJ1-1
clone size: .
CDR3 DNA: TGCGCCAGCCAGGGTTCTGAAGCTTTCTTT
CDR3 protein: CASQGSEAFF

D gene: .
V gene: TRBV9
J gene: TRBJ2-5
clone size: .
CDR3 DNA: TGTGCCAGCAGCGTAGCATCAGAGACCCAGTACTTC
CDR3 protein: CASSVASETQYF

D gene: .
V gene: TRBV25-1
J gene: TRBJ1-2
clone size: .
CDR3 DNA: TGTGCCAGCAGTGACAGATCGAACTATGGCTACACCTTC
CDR3 protein: CASSDRSNYGYTF

D gene: .
V gene: TRBV7-3
J gene: TRBJ2-1
clone size: once
CDR3 DNA: TGTGCCAGCAGGGGAGAGTTAGTTGGGGGGTTGCAGTTCTTC
CDR3 protein: CASRGELVGGLQFF

D gene: .
V gene: TRBV28
J gene: TRBJ1-2
clone size: .
CDR3 DNA: TGTGCCAGCAGTTCTAATCAGGGGAGAGACTATGGCTACACCTTC
CDR3 protein: CASSSNQGRDYGYTF

D gene: .
V gene: TRBV2
J gene: TRBJ2-7
clone size: few
CDR3 DNA: TGTGCCAGCAGCCGGCTAGCGACGAACTACGAGCAGTACTTC
CDR3 protein: CASSRLATNYEQYF

D gene: .
V gene: TRBV15
J gene: TRBJ1-1
clone size: .
CDR3 DNA: TGTGCCACCAGCAGAGCTGAACGGAGTACTGAAGCTTTCTTT
CDR3 protein: CATSRAERSTEAFF

D gene: TRBD2
V gene: TRBV5-1
J gene: TRBJ2-7
clone size: .
CDR3 DNA: TGCGCCAGCAGCCCAGGGACTAGCGGTACCTACGAGCAGTACTTC
CDR3 protein: CASSPGTSGTYEQYF

D gene: .
V gene: TRBV15
J gene: TRBJ2-1
clone size: .
CDR3 DNA: TGTGCCACCAGCAGAGATCTGGGGCACAATGAGCAGTTCTTC
CDR3 protein: CATSRDLGHNEQFF

D gene: .
V gene: TRBV7-2
J gene: TRBJ1-3
clone size: .
CDR3 DNA: TGTGCCAGCAGCTTAAGCTTCCAAGTCGCTGGAAACACCATATATTTT
CDR3 protein: CASSLSFQVAGNTIYF

D gene: TRBD2
V gene: TRBV7-6
J gene: TRBJ2-1
clone size: .
CDR3 DNA: TGTGCCAGCAGTCTTACTAGCGGGAGAGGCTACAATGAGCAGTTCTTC
CDR3 protein: CASSLTSGRGYNEQFF

D gene: TRBD2
V gene: TRBV6-5
J gene: TRBJ2-7
clone size: .
CDR3 DNA: TGTGCCAGCAGTCCTAGCGGGGGGGGCGAGCAGTACTTC
CDR3 protein: CASSPSGGGEQYF

D gene: .
V gene: TRBV28
J gene: TRBJ2-5
clone size: .
CDR3 DNA: TGTGCCAGCAGTTTAACGAGGGAGAAGACCCAGTACTTC
CDR3 protein: CASSLTREKTQYF

D gene: TRBD1
V gene: TRBV2
J gene: TRBJ1-3
clone size: .
CDR3 DNA: TGTGCCAGCAGTGGGGGGACAGGGAACACCATATATTTT
CDR3 protein: CASSGGTGNTIYF

D gene: .
V gene: TRBV11-2
J gene: TRBJ1-6
clone size: .
CDR3 DNA: TGTGCCAGCAGCTTGGACAGCCTAAATTCACCCCTCCACTTT
CDR3 protein: CASSLDSLNSPLHF

D gene: TRBD1
V gene: TRBV27
J gene: TRBJ2-7
clone size: .
CDR3 DNA: TGTGCCAGCAGGGCAGGGGGCCACTACGAGCAGTACTTC
CDR3 protein: CASRAGGHYEQYF

D gene: .
V gene: TRBV28
J gene: TRBJ1-5
clone size: few
CDR3 DNA: TGTGCCAGCAGTTTAATTGGTGGAGGCAATCAGCCCCAGCATTTT
CDR3 protein: CASSLIGGGNQPQHF

D gene: .
V gene: TRBV1
J gene: TRBJ2-7
clone size: .
CDR3 DNA: TGCACCAGCAGCCAAGAAGCGGGACCCTACGAGCAGTACTTC
CDR3 protein: CTSSQEAGPYEQYF

D gene: .
V gene: TRBV28
J gene: TRBJ2-7
clone size: once
CDR3 DNA: TGTGCCAGCACCTTTAGGACAGACTACGAGCAGTACTTC
CDR3 protein: CASTFRTDYEQYF

D gene: .
V gene: TRBV9
J gene: TRBJ2-1
clone size: .
CDR3 DNA: TGTGCCAGCAGCGTATACCAGGACAATGAGCAGTTCTTC
CDR3 protein: CASSVYQDNEQFF

D gene: TRBD1
V gene: TRBV18
J gene: TRBJ1-2
clone size: .
CDR3 DNA: TGTGCCAGCTCACCGCAGGATCGGGACAGAGGAACCTATGGCTACACCTTC
CDR3 protein: CASSPQDRDRGTYGYTF

D gene: .
V gene: TRBV30
J gene: TRBJ2-7
clone size: .
CDR3 DNA: TGTGCCTGGAGTGTACTTACAGGGAACGAGCAGTACTTC
CDR3 protein: CAWSVLTGNEQYF

D gene: .
V gene: TRBV19
J gene: TRBJ2-1
clone size: .
CDR3 DNA: TGTGCCAGTAGTTTCTCCTCTGGGGGCTCTGAGCAGTTCTTC
CDR3 protein: CASSFSSGGSEQFF

D gene: .
V gene: TRBV7-2
J gene: TRBJ1-5
clone size: .
CDR3 DNA: TGTGCCAGCAGCTTAAAACCGGGATACAATCAGCCCCAGCATTTT
CDR3 protein: CASSLKPGYNQPQHF

D gene: TRBD2
V gene: TRBV10-2
J gene: TRBJ2-5
clone size: .
CDR3 DNA: TGCGCCAGCAGTGAGCCCCGGACGGGCGGGAGAGTGGGGGTGAAGACCCAGTACTTC
CDR3 protein: CASSEPRTGGRVGVKTQYF

D gene: TRBD1
V gene: TRBV11-3
J gene: TRBJ1-2
clone size: .
CDR3 DNA: TGTGCCAGCAGCTTAGGGCACGTTGAGGTACAGGGGAGTTATGGCTACACCTTC
CDR3 protein: CASSLGHVEVQGSYGYTF

D gene: .
V gene: TRBV30
J gene: TRBJ1-3
clone size: .
CDR3 DNA: TGTGCCTGTCTCCCGGGGAATGCTGGAAACACCATATATTTT
CDR3 protein: CACLPGNAGNTIYF

D gene: TRBD2
V gene: TRBV6-5
J gene: TRBJ2-3
clone size: .
CDR3 DNA: TGTGCCAGCTCTCCGGGACTAGCCACAGATACGCAGTATTTT
CDR3 protein: CASSPGLATDTQYF

D gene: .
V gene: TRBV6-5
J gene: TRBJ2-1
clone size: once
CDR3 DNA: TGTGCCAGCAGGGGACAAAACGGCAATGAGCAGTTCTTC
CDR3 protein: CASRGQNGNEQFF

D gene: TRBD2
V gene: TRBV28
J gene: TRBJ2-3
clone size: .
CDR3 DNA: TGTGCCAGCAGTCCCGACAGGGAGCGGGAGGGCCGGAGCACAGATACGCAGTATTTT
CDR3 protein: CASSPDREREGRSTDTQYF

D gene: .
V gene: TRBV4-1
J gene: TRBJ2-3
clone size: .
CDR3 DNA: TGCGCCAGCAGCCTTAGCGGAAGGACAGATACGCAGTATTTT
CDR3 protein: CASSLSGRTDTQYF

D gene: TRBD2
V gene: TRBV7-2
J gene: TRBJ2-7
clone size: few
CDR3 DNA: TGTGCCAGCAGCTCGACTAGCGGGACCTACGAGCAGTACTTC
CDR3 protein: CASSSTSGTYEQYF